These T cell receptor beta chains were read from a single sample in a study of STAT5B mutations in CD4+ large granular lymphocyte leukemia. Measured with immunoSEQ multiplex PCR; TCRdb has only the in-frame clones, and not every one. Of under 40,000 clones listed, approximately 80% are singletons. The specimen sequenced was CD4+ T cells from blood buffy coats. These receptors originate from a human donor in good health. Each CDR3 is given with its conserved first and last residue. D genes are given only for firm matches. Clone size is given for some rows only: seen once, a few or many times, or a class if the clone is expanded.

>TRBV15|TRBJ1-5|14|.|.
TGTGCCACCAGCTGGGACCGCATCAATCAGCCCCAGCATTTT
CATSWDRINQPQHF
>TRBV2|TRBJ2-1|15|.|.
TGTGCCAGCAGTGCAGGGGTCTGGGAGGGCAATGAGCAGTTCTTC
CASSAGVWEGNEQFF
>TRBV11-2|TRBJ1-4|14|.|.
TGTGCCAGCAGCCCTCAGCGGGCTGGAGAAAAACTGTTTTTT
CASSPQRAGEKLFF
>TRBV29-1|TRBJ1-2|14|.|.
TGCAGCGTTACAAAGAGGCATTCCCCAAAGGGCTACACCTTC
CSVTKRHSPKGYTF
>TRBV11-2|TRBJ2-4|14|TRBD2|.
TGTGCCAGCAGCTCGTCGGGGGGGAAAAACATTCAGTACTTC
CASSSSGGKNIQYF
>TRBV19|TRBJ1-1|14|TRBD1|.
TGTGCCAGTAGATCACAGGGGGGTGGTACTGAAGCTTTCTTT
CASRSQGGGTEAFF
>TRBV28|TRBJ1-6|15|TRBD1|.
TGTGCCAGCAGTTCACGACAGGGTAGGAATTCACCCCTCCACTTT
CASSSRQGRNSPLHF
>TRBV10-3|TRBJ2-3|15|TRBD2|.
TGTGCCACCCAACTAGCGGGAGGGGTCACAGATACGCAGTATTTT
CATQLAGGVTDTQYF
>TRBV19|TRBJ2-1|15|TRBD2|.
TGTGCCAGTAGTCCCCGACTAGCGGCAGGGAATGAGCAGTTCTTC
CASSPRLAAGNEQFF
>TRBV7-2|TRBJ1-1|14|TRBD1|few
TGTGCCAGCAGCTGGGGGACAGGGGACACTGAAGCTTTCTTT
CASSWGTGDTEAFF
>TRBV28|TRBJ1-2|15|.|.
TGTGCCAGCAGTGAAGGTGGAGGAGCAAACTATGGCTACACCTTC
CASSEGGGANYGYTF
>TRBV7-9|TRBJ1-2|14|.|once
TGTGCCAGCAGCTTAGAGACAGCCTACTATGGCTACACCTTC
CASSLETAYYGYTF
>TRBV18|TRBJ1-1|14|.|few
TGTGCCAGCTCACCCCTTGAGGGGAACACTGAAGCTTTCTTT
CASSPLEGNTEAFF
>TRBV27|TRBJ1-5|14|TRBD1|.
TGTGCCAGCAGTCCGAACAGGGGGCATCAGCCCCAGCATTTT
CASSPNRGHQPQHF
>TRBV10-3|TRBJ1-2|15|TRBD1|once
TGTGCCATCAGTGGGGCCAGGGGGACAAACTATGGCTACACCTTC
CAISGARGTNYGYTF
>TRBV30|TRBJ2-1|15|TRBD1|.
TGTGCCTGGGCTAGACAGGGGGCGCTGTACAATGAGCAGTTCTTC
CAWARQGALYNEQFF
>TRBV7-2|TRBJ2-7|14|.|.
TGTGCCAGCAGCTTCATACAGGGTCCCTACGAGCAGTACTTC
CASSFIQGPYEQYF
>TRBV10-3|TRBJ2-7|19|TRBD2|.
TGTGCCATCAGTGAGTCGGTTGGTCTAGCGGGACTTAGCTCCTACGAGCAGTACTTC
CAISESVGLAGLSSYEQYF
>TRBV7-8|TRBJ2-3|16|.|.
TGTGCCAGCAGCTCTGCCGGGACTCTGTTCCCAGATACGCAGTATTTT
CASSSAGTLFPDTQYF
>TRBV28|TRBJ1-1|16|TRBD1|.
TGTGCCAGCAGTTCGGTCCCGGGACAGCTGAACACTGAAGCTTTCTTT
CASSSVPGQLNTEAFF
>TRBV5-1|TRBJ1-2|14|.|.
TGCGCCAGCAGCCACCCAGGGCTGGAGCATGGCTACACCTTC
CASSHPGLEHGYTF
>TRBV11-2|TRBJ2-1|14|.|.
TGTGCCAGCAGCTTAGTGGCGGCCTACAATGAGCAGTTCTTC
CASSLVAAYNEQFF
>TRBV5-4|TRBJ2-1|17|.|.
TGTGCCAGCAGCTTGGCCAGGAGCGGTAGCTCCTACAATGAGCAGTTCTTC
CASSLARSGSSYNEQFF
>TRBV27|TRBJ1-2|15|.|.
TGTGCCAGCAGTTTGTCCACCGGGCCCACGGCTGGCTACACCTTC
CASSLSTGPTAGYTF
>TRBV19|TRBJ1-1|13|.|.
TGTGCCAGTAGTGGCAGGGGAGGGGATGAAGCTTTCTTT
CASSGRGGDEAFF
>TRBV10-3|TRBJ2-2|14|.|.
TGTGCCATCAGTACCAGGACGGAGACCGGGGAGCTGTTTTTT
CAISTRTETGELFF
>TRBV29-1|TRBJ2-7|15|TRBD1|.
TGCAGCGTTGAGGGATCCGACAGGGGGCCCTACGAGCAGTACTTC
CSVEGSDRGPYEQYF
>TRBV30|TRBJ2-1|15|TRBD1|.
TGTGCCTGGAGTGGGACCGGGACAGTCCGGCTTCAGGAGTTCTTC
CAWSGTGTVRLQEFF
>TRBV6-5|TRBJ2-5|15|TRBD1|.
TGTGCCAGCAGTTCCTCGGGACCAGGGGGAGAGACCCAGTACTTC
CASSSSGPGGETQYF
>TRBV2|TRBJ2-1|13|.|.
TGTGCCAGCAGTGAAAGGGAGTACAATGAGCAGTTCTTC
CASSEREYNEQFF
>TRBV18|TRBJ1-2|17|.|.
TGTGCCAGCTCACCAGGGACGGCTAACAGGGTCAACTATGGCTACACCTTC
CASSPGTANRVNYGYTF
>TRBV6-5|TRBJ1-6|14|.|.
TGTGCCAGCAGGCCCGGACAAGGCAATTCACCCCTCCACTTT
CASRPGQGNSPLHF
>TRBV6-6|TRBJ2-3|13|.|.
TGTGAGTCGAAGTCCGGACCGTCAGATACGCAGTATTTT
CESKSGPSDTQYF
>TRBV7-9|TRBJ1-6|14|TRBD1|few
TGTGCCAGCAGCCGGGGACAGTCCGCTTCACCCCTCCACTTT
CASSRGQSASPLHF
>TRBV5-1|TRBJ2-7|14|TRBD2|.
TGCGCCAGCAGCGCAGCGGGGGTTGCCTACGAGCAGTACTTC
CASSAAGVAYEQYF
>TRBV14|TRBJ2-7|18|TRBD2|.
TGTGCCAGCAGCCAAGATTTGATAGCTAGCGGGAATTCCTACGAGCAGTACTTC
CASSQDLIASGNSYEQYF
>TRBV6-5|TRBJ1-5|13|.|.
TGTGCCAGCAGGGCAGGGGCCAATCAGCCCCAGCATTTT
CASRAGANQPQHF
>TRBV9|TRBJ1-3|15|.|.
TGTGCCAGCAGCGGATTACTTGGGGGCGGAAACACCATATATTTT
CASSGLLGGGNTIYF
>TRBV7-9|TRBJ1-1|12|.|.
TGTGCCAGCAGCTTAGTAAGGGGGGAAGCTTTCTTT
CASSLVRGEAFF
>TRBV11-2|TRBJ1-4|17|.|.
TGTGCCAGCAGCTTAGACCCCCCCGGGGGAACTAATGAAAAACTGTTTTTT
CASSLDPPGGTNEKLFF